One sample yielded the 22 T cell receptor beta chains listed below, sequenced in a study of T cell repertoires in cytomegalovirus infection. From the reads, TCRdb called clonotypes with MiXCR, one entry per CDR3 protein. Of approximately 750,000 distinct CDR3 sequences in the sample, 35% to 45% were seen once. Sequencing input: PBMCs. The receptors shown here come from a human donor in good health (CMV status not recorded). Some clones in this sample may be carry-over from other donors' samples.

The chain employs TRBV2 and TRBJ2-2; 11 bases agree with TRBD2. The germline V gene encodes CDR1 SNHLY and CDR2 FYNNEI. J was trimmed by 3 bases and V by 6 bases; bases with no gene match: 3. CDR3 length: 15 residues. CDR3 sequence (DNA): TGTGCCAGCAGGGGACTAGCGGTTTACACCGGGGAGCTGTTTTTT. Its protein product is CASRGLAVYTGELFF.

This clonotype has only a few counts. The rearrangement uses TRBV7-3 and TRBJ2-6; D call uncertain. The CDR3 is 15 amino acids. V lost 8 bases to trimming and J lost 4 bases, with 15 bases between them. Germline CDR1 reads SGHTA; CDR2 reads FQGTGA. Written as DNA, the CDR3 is TGTGCCAGCGCCCCTGGGGAAGCCGGGGCCAACGTCCTGACTTTC. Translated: CASAPGEAGANVLTF.

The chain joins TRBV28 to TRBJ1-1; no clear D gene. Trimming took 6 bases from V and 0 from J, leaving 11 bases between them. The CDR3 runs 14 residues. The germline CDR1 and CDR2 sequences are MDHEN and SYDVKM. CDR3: CASSCTGVNTEAFF. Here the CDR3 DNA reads TGTGCCAGCAGCTGTACGGGAGTGAACACTGAAGCTTTCTTT.

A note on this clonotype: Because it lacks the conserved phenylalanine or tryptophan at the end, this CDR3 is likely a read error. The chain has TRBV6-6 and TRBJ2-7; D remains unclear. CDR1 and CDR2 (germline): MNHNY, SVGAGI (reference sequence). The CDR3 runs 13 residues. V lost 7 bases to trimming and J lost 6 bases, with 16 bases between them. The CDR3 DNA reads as TGTGCCAGCAAGGCACCTGCAGCGCGCGAGCAGTACATC. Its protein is CASKAPAAREQYI.

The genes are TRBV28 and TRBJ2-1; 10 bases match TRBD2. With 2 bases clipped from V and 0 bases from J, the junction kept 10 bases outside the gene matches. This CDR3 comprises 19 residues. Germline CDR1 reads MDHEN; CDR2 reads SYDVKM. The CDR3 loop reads CASSLPRSGGRYSYNEQFF. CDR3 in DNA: TGTGCCAGCAGTTTACCCCGTAGCGGGGGGAGATACTCCTACAATGAGCAGTTCTTC.

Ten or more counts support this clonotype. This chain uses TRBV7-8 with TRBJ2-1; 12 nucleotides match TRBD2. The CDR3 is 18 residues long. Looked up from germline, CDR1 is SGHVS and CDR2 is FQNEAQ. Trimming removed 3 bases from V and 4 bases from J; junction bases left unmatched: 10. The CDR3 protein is CASSLRTSGKGGYNEQFF. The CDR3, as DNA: TGTGCCAGCAGCTTGCGGACTAGCGGGAAGGGGGGGTACAATGAGCAGTTCTTC. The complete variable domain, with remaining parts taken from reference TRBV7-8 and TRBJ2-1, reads GAGVSQSPRYKVAKRGQDVALRCDPISGHVSLFWYQQALGQGPEFLTYFQNEAQLDKSGLPSDRFFAERPEGSVSTLKIQRTQQEDSAVYLCASSLRTSGKGGYNEQFFGPGTRLTVL.

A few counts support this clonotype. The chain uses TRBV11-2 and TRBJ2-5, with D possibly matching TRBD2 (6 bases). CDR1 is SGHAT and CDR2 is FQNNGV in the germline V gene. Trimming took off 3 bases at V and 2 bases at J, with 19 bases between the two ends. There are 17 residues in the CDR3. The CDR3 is CASSLPPLSGAQETQYF. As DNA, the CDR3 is TGTGCCAGCAGCTTGCCTCCCCTTTCGGGAGCTCAAGAGACCCAGTACTTC. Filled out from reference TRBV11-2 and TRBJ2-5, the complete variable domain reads EAGVAQSPRYKIIEKRQSVAFWCNPISGHATLYWYQQILGQGPKLLIQFQNNGVVDDSQLPKDRFSAERLKGVDSTLKIQPAKLEDSAVYLCASSLPPLSGAQETQYFGPGTRLLVL.

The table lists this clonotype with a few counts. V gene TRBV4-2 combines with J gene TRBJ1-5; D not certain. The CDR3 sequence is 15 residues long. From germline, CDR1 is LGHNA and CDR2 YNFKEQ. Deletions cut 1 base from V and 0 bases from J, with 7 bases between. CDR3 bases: TGTGCCAGCAGCCAAGGCGTATATAGCAATCAGCCCCAGCATTTT. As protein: CASSQGVYSNQPQHF.

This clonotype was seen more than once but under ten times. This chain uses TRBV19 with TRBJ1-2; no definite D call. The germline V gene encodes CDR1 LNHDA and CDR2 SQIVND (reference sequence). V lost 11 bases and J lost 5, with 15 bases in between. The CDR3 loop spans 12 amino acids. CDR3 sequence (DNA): TGTGCCGGATGGCGAATACGATATGGCTACACCTTC. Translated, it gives CAGWRIRYGYTF.

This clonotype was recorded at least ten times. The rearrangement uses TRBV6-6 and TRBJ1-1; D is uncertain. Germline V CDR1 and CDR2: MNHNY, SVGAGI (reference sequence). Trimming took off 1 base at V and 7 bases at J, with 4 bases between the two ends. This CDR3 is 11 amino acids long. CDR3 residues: CASSYFIEAFF. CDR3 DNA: TGTGCCAGCAGTTACTTCATTGAAGCTTTCTTT.

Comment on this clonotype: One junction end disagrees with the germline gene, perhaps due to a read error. Here the CDR3 reads CASSVDIGTLTYELYF. The CDR3, as DNA: TGCGCCAGCAGCGTGGATATTGGTACATTAACCTACGAGCTGTACTTC. The chain has TRBV5-1 and TRBJ2-7; D uncertain. The germline CDR1 and CDR2 sequences are SGHRS and YFSETQ. This CDR3 region has 16 residues.

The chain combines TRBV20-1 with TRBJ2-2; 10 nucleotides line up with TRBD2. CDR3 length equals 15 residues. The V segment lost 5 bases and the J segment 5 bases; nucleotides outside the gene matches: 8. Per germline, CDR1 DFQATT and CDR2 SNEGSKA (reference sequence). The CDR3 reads CSAPLAGAHTGELFF. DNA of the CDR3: TGCAGTGCTCCCCTAGCGGGAGCACATACCGGGGAGCTGTTTTTT.

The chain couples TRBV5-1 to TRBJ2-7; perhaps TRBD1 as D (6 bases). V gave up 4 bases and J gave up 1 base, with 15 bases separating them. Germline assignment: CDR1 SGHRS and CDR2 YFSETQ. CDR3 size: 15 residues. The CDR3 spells CASSNQGYSSYEQYF. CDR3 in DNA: TGCGCCAGCAGCAACCAGGGGTATAGTTCCTACGAGCAGTACTTC.

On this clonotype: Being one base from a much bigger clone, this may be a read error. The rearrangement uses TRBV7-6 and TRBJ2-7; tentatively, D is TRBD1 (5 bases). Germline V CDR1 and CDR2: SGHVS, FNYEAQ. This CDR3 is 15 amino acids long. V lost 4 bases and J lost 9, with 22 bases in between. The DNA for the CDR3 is TGTGCCAGCAGCTCTCTCCAACTACAGGTTCACGGGCAGTACTTC. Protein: CASSSLQLQVHGQYF.

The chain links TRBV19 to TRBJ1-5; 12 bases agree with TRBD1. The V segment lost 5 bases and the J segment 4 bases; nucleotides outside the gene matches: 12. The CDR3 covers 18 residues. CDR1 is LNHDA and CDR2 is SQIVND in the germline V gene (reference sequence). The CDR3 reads CASSLRPGQGARNQPQHF. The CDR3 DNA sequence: TGTGCCAGTAGTCTCCGACCGGGACAGGGGGCGCGTAATCAGCCCCAGCATTTT. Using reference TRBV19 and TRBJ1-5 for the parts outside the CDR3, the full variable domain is DGGITQSPKYLFRKEGQNVTLSCEQNLNHDAMYWYRQDPGQGLRLIYYSQIVNDFQKGDIAEGYSVSREKKESFPLTVTSAQKNPTAFYLCASSLRPGQGARNQPQHFGDGTRLSIL.

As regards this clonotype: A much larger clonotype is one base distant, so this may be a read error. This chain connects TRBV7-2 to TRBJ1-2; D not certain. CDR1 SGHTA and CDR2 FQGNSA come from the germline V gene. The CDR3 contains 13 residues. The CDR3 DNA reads TGTGCCGGCAGCTTAGGCGGGGATCCTGGCTACACCTTC. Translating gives CAGSLGGDPGYTF.

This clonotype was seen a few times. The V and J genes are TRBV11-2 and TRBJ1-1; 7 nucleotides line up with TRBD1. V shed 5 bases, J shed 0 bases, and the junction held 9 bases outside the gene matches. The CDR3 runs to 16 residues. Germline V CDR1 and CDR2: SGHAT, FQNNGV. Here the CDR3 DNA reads TGTGCCAGCAGCCCATTACCGGGACAGATGAACACTGAAGCTTTCTTT. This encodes CASSPLPGQMNTEAFF.

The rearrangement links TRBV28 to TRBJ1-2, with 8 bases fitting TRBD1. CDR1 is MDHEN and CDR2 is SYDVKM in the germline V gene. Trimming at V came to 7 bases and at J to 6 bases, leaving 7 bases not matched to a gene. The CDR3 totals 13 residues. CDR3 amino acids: CASTLDRDNGYTF. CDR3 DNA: TGTGCCAGCACCTTGGACAGGGACAATGGCTACACCTTC.

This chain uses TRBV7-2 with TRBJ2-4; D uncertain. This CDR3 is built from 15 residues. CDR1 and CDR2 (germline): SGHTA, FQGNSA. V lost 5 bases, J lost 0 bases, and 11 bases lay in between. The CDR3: CASSVISLAKNIQYF. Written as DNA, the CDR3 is TGTGCCAGCAGCGTAATATCGTTAGCCAAAAACATTCAGTACTTC.

CDR3 protein: CSLETGTRRHEQFF. In nucleotides, the CDR3 is TGCAGTCTAGAGACAGGGACGCGTAGACATGAGCAGTTCTTC. The chain uses TRBV20-1 and TRBJ2-1; 7 bases map to TRBD1. Unmatched junction bases numbered 15, after V lost 8 bases and J lost 8 bases. The CDR3 sequence is 14 residues long. Germline loops: CDR1 DFQATT, CDR2 SNEGSKA (reference sequence).

As DNA, the CDR3 is TGTGCCAGCAGCCCCTCGACCGGGACACGGAAAGAGACCCAGTTCTTC. Protein product: CASSPSTGTRKETQFF. The chain uses TRBV7-6 and TRBJ2-5; a weak D match, TRBD1 (6 bases). The J call is uncertain, as TRBJ2-1 better fits the DNA end. CDR3 size: 16 residues. In germline, CDR1 is SGHVS, CDR2 FNYEAQ.

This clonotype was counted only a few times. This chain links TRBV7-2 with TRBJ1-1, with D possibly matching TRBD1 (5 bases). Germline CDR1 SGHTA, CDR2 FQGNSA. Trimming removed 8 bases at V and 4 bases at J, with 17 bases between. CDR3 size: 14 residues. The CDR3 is CASGAPTPSTEAFF. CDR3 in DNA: TGTGCCAGCGGGGCTCCGACCCCAAGCACTGAAGCTTTCTTT.